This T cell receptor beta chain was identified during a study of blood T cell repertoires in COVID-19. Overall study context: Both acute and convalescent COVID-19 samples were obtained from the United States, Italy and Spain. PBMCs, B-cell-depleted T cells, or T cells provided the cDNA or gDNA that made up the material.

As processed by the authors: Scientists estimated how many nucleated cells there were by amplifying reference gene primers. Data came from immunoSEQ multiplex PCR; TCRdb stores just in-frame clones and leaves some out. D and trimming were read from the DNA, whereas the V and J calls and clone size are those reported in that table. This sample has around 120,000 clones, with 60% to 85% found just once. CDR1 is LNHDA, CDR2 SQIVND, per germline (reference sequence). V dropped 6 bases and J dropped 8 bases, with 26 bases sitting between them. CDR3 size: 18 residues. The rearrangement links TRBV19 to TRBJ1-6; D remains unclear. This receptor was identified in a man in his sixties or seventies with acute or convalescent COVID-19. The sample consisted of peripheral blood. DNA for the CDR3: TGTGCCAGTAGCCAACATGCGGCGGCGGTGGTTCGGGATTCACCCCTCCACTTT. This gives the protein CASSQHAAAVVRDSPLHF.